This T cell receptor (beta chain) was identified in a study of T cell changes during pregnancy in multiple sclerosis. The table came from immunoSEQ multiplex PCR; TCRdb's copy has only in-frame clones and leaves some out. The sample yields roughly 29,000 clones, 70% to 90% seen once. The CDR3 is 14 residues long. The germline V and J ends were trimmed by 4 bases and 4 bases, with 14 bases remaining between them. Germline CDR1 SGHTA, CDR2 FQGTGA. The chain couples TRBV7-3 to TRBJ2-7; D may be TRBD2 (7 bases). The source of this sequence is a female donor with multiple sclerosis, enrolled in a pregnancy study. The sequencing used CD8+ T cells from peripheral blood mononuclear cells, collected before pregnancy. CDR3 protein: CASSSWRGGYEQYF. In DNA form, the CDR3 reads TGTGCCAGCAGCTCGTGGAGGGGGGGGTACGAGCAGTACTTC.